What follows are 30 T cell receptor beta chains derived from one specimen sequenced in a study of blood T cells in healthy people across ages (dated by TCRdb to between 2015 and 2017). Library generation was performed with 5' RACE. These reads were obtained on an Illumina HiSeq 2500. A second about 7 to 11 cycle PCR used a sample-barcoded 5' primer and a J-beta primer mix. TCRdb trimmed public reads at Q25 via fastp, called clones via MiXCR and kept in-frame beta chains. Entries are consolidated by CDR3 protein sequence, retaining the most common genes and DNA. This sample holds roughly 1.5 million distinct CDR3 sequences; roughly two fifths were observed only once. The top ten hold 4% of the sample. The specimen was blood. These receptors all come from a woman between 18 and 30 years old in good health.

This chain connects TRBV15 to TRBJ2-3, with D unresolved. V lost 0 bases, J lost 4 bases, and 8 bases lay in between. CDR3 length equals 14 residues. Germline loops: CDR1 LNHNV, CDR2 YYDKDF (reference sequence). The CDR3 sequence: CATSRDRVSDTQYF. In DNA, the CDR3 is TGTGCCACCAGCAGAGATCGTGTGTCAGATACGCAGTATTTT.

This clonotype has a handful of counts. This chain links TRBV6-5 with TRBJ1-1, with D unresolved. Between the trimmed V and J ends, which lost 4 bases and 5 bases, there was a span of 11 bases. The CDR3 spans 13 residues. Germline V gene lookup returns CDR1 MNHEY and CDR2 SVGAGI. Written as DNA, the CDR3 is TGTGCCAGCAGTTCCACGGAATCGACTGAAGCTTTCTTT. Translating gives CASSSTESTEAFF.

This clonotype has just a few counts. Germline is not matched at one junction end, which may reflect a read error. This chain connects TRBV6-2 or TRBV6-3 to TRBJ2-1; D unclear. CDR1 is MNHEY and CDR2 is SVGEGT in the germline V gene. The CDR3 runs 14 residues. Here the CDR3 DNA reads TGTGCCAGCAGCGGATACCCCTCCTACAATGAGCGGTTCTTC. Translated, it gives CASSGYPSYNERFF.

This clonotype was observed a few times. The chain recombines TRBV9 with TRBJ2-3, with D possibly matching TRBD2 (5 bases). The germline CDR1 and CDR2 sequences are SGDLS and YYNGEE. The CDR3 consists of 16 residues. V was clipped by 4 bases and J by 5 bases, with 20 bases between them. The CDR3 protein is CASSPGVAPPRDTQYF. In DNA, the CDR3 is TGTGCCAGCAGCCCCGGAGTAGCGCCCCCTCGAGATACGCAGTATTTT.

In its sample, this clonotype was seen a few times. This sequence joins TRBV30 and TRBJ1-4; 7 bases match TRBD1. This CDR3 is built from 14 residues. Germline CDR1 is GTSNPN and CDR2 is SVGIG (reference sequence). The V and J ends lost 3 bases and 3 bases, in that order; junction bases with no gene match: 4. CDR3 in DNA: TGTGCCTGGAGCGCGGGACAGCCTAATGAAAAACTGTTTTTT. Protein sequence: CAWSAGQPNEKLFF.

This clonotype was counted between two and nine times. This chain uses TRBV6-2 or TRBV6-3 with TRBJ2-1; D may be TRBD2 (7 bases). The J call is doubtful: the DNA matches TRBJ2-7 better. Looked up from germline, CDR1 is MNHEY and CDR2 is SVGEGT. This CDR3 spans 17 amino acids. The CDR3 DNA reads TGTGCCAGCAGTTGGGAGAGATCGGGGGGCGCCTACAATGAGCAGTACTTC. This translates into CASSWERSGGAYNEQYF.

The chain links TRBV9 to TRBJ2-5; D unclear. Trimming took off 0 bases at V and 5 bases at J, with 14 bases between the two ends. The CDR3 loop spans 15 amino acids. The germline V gene has CDR1 SGDLS and CDR2 YYNGEE. CDR3 coding DNA: TGTGCCAGCAGCGTAGGGCAGGAGTCTAGGGAGACCCAGTACTTC. This encodes CASSVGQESRETQYF.

This clonotype was picked up a small number of times. V usage is TRBV4-3 and J usage is TRBJ1-1; D unclear. Germline assignment: CDR1 LGHNA and CDR2 YSLEER. V was shortened by 0 bases and J by 0 bases, with 17 bases between the two germline ends. CDR3 length equals 18 residues. In nucleotides, the CDR3 is TGCGCCAGCAGCCAAGATTACGTTGGCTTCACCATGAACACTGAAGCTTTCTTT. Translated: CASSQDYVGFTMNTEAFF.

The table lists this clonotype with a count of one. The chain combines TRBV29-1 with TRBJ2-5; no clear D. This CDR3 is built from 12 residues. V gave up 5 bases and J gave up 5 bases, with 12 bases separating them. CDR1 and CDR2 from the germline V gene are SQVTM and ANQGSEA. The CDR3 DNA reads TGCAGCGTTACACGGCCGGAGGAGACCCAGTACTTC. Translation: CSVTRPEETQYF.

The gene calls are TRBV5-1 and TRBJ2-1; 9 bases are shared with TRBD1. Unmatched junction bases numbered 9, after V lost 4 bases and J lost 7 bases. There are 15 residues in the CDR3. CDR1 is SGHRS, CDR2 YFSETQ, per germline. The CDR3 is CASSPRDRVANEQFF. DNA for the CDR3: TGCGCCAGCAGCCCCCGGGACAGGGTCGCGAATGAGCAGTTCTTC.

This chain uses TRBV29-1 with TRBJ2-7; possible D gene TRBD2, 6 bases. Germline lookup yields CDR1 SQVTM and CDR2 ANQGSEA. Trimming stripped 1 base from V and 5 bases from J, with 21 bases between. The CDR3 spans 16 residues. The CDR3 reads CSVEGGGSSVRNEQYF. The DNA of the CDR3 is TGCAGCGTTGAAGGAGGAGGGTCCAGTGTGAGAAACGAGCAGTACTTC.

As DNA, the CDR3 is TGCGCCAGCAGCCAGGTAACCCGGGGTACTGAAGCTTTCTTT. Translated, it gives CASSQVTRGTEAFF. The chain combines TRBV4-3 with TRBJ1-1; D gene uncertain. The ends were cut back, 3 bases at V and 5 bases at J, with 13 bases in the middle. Per germline, CDR1 LGHNA and CDR2 YSLEER. The CDR3 is 14 residues long.

This clonotype was seen only a few times. This chain links TRBV29-1 with TRBJ2-1; 9 positions match TRBD2. The CDR3 is made up of 14 amino acids. Germline CDR1 is SQVTM and CDR2 is ANQGSEA. Here the CDR3 DNA reads TGCAGGCGCGGGGGGGAGTGTAACGACAATGAGCAGTTCTTC. Protein sequence: CRRGGECNDNEQFF.

This clonotype was seen a handful of times. The rearrangement links TRBV20-1 to TRBJ2-1; the D is unclear. Trimming shortened V by 5 bases and J by 0 bases, and 11 bases separated the two germline ends. Germline CDR1 is DFQATT and CDR2 is SNEGSKA (reference sequence). The CDR3 runs 14 residues. CDR3 nucleotides: TGCAGTGCTCCTCCTAGGAGCTCCTACAATGAGCAGTTCTTC. Translation gives CSAPPRSSYNEQFF.

V is TRBV2 and J is TRBJ2-7, with D unclear. V was cut by 7 bases and J by 6 bases, with 7 bases left in between. Germline V lookup: CDR1 SNHLY, CDR2 FYNNEI. The CDR3 contains 10 residues. The chain's CDR3 is CASNTVEQYF. In DNA form, the CDR3 reads TGTGCCAGCAATACGGTCGAGCAGTACTTC.

The chain employs TRBV4-1 and TRBJ2-5; D call uncertain. The J call may be in error: the DNA end matches TRBJ2-7 better. Per the germline V gene, CDR1 is MGHRA and CDR2 is YSYEKL. This CDR3 has 12 residues. CDR3 sequence: CASTGFRGEQYF. The CDR3 nucleotides are TGCGCCAGCACCGGGTTCCGTGGCGAGCAGTACTTC.

This clonotype showed up just a few times. V and J are TRBV4-1 and TRBJ1-5; D is unclear. CDR3 length equals 14 residues. Germline lookup yields CDR1 MGHRA and CDR2 YSYEKL. Trimming removed 1 base from V and 5 bases from J, with 9 bases in between. The CDR3 region has the DNA TGCGCCAGCAGCCAAGGGTCCGGGTATCAGCCCCAGCATTTT. Translated, it gives CASSQGSGYQPQHF.

The chain carries TRBV7-6 and TRBJ1-1, with D unresolved. Trimming left V 0 bases short and J 2 bases short, with 13 bases between. Germline CDR1 and CDR2: SGHVS and FNYEAQ. This CDR3 has 16 amino acids. This chain's CDR3 is CASSLATALINTEAFF. The CDR3 DNA is TGTGCCAGCAGCTTAGCCACAGCCCTTATTAACACTGAAGCTTTCTTT.

The genes are TRBV4-1 and TRBJ2-1; 9 bases are shared with TRBD2. Germline CDR1 reads MGHRA; CDR2 reads YSYEKL. The CDR3 is 18 residues long. The ends lost 1 base at V and 6 bases at J; junction bases unmatched: 13. CDR3 sequence reads: CASSQGFISGGAANEQFF. As DNA, the CDR3 is TGCGCCAGCAGCCAAGGATTCATTAGCGGGGGCGCCGCCAATGAGCAGTTCTTC.

About this clonotype: A much bigger clone sits one base away, suggesting this may be a read error. The chain uses TRBV7-2 and TRBJ1-2; TRBD1 is a possible D gene (5 bases). The V end lost 5 bases, the J end lost 7 bases, and 17 bases lay between the germline ends. Germline lookup yields CDR1 SGHTA and CDR2 FQGNSA. The CDR3 has 14 residues. CDR3 residues: CASSVSTGGGGYTF. The CDR3 region has the DNA TGTGCCAGCAGCGTATCAACAGGAGGAGGTGGCTACACCTTC.

J is TRBJ1-6 and V is TRBV6-6; no clear D. This CDR3 contains 15 residues. With 4 bases removed from V and 13 bases from J, the gap between germline ends came to 20 bases. CDR1 is MNHNY, CDR2 SVGAGI, per germline (reference sequence). CDR3 in amino acids: CASSFLGNRFGPLHF. The CDR3 nucleotides are TGTGCCAGCAGTTTCCTCGGGAACCGCTTTGGCCCCCTCCACTTT.

This chain uses TRBV7-2 with TRBJ2-5; the D is unclear. V was clipped by 2 bases and J by 11 bases, with 15 bases between them. Germline V gene data show CDR1 as SGHTA and CDR2 as FQGNSA. The CDR3 runs to 13 residues. This CDR3 reads CASSLRPHNEQYF. The CDR3 nucleotides read TGTGCCAGCAGCTTACGGCCCCACAATGAGCAGTACTTC.

As to this clonotype: One end of the junction does not line up with germline, which may come from a read error. The rearrangement uses TRBV27 and TRBJ2-1; no definite D call. CDR1 MNHEY and CDR2 SMNVEV come from the germline V gene (reference sequence). This CDR3 has 14 amino acids. The CDR3 region is CASSLSRIYNEQFF. The DNA of the CDR3 is TGTGCTAGCAGTTTATCCCGGATTTACAATGAGCAGTTCTTC.

This clonotype was observed a few times. This chain joins TRBV12-3 or TRBV12-4 and TRBJ2-7, with D perhaps matching TRBD1 (5 bases). The ends were cut back, 3 bases at V and 3 bases at J, with 9 bases in the middle. This CDR3 is built from 13 residues. CDR3: CASSFSGHYEQYF. The CDR3 region has the DNA TGTGCCAGCAGTTTTTCAGGACACTACGAGCAGTACTTC.

A few counts support this clonotype. This chain joins TRBV13 and TRBJ2-5; TRBD2 agrees at 8 bases. V gave up 0 bases and J gave up 3 bases; unmatched junction bases: 3. Germline assignment: CDR1 PRHDT and CDR2 FYEKMQ (reference sequence). CDR3 size: 15 residues. CDR3 in DNA: TGTGCCAGCAGCTTAGGCCTACTAGCGGAAGAGACCCAGTACTTC. Residues: CASSLGLLAEETQYF.

In its sample, this clonotype was seen a few times. The chain recombines TRBV5-1 with TRBJ2-3; D remains unclear. Germline V CDR1 and CDR2: SGHRS, YFSETQ. The CDR3 length is 13 residues. V was clipped by 4 bases and J by 6 bases, with 12 bases between them. The CDR3 loop is CASSVAVGDTQYF. In DNA, the CDR3 is TGCGCCAGCAGCGTTGCCGTGGGGGATACGCAGTATTTT.

The rearrangement joins TRBV20-1 to TRBJ2-1; D is perhaps TRBD1 (5 bases). The CDR3 loop spans 15 amino acids. Germline V gene data show CDR1 as DFQATT and CDR2 as SNEGSKA (reference sequence). V lost 5 bases, J lost 3 bases, and 17 bases lay in between. The DNA for the CDR3 is TGCAGTGCTCCCGCCAGACAGAAGAACTACAATGAGCAGTTCTTC. This gives the protein CSAPARQKNYNEQFF.

The chain employs TRBV19 and TRBJ1-5; D not resolved. Trimming removed 5 bases from V and 0 bases from J, with 11 bases in between. The V gene's germline CDR1 is LNHDA and CDR2 SQIVND (reference sequence). The CDR3 totals 15 residues. The CDR3 bases are TGTGCCAGTAGTGGTAGAGCCCTTAGCAATCAGCCCCAGCATTTT. Its protein is CASSGRALSNQPQHF.

This chain joins TRBV15 and TRBJ2-3, with 9 nucleotides matching TRBD1. J gave up 2 bases and V 5 bases, and 5 bases lay outside the gene matches. CDR1 LNHNV and CDR2 YYDKDF come from the germline V gene (reference sequence). This CDR3 contains 15 residues. CDR3 nucleotides: TGTGCCACCAGCGTTAGGACAGGGGCCACAGATACGCAGTATTTT. Encoded protein: CATSVRTGATDTQYF.

The V call is TRBV30, the J call TRBJ1-5, with a tentative D call TRBD1 (6 bases). This CDR3 is 16 amino acids long. Per the germline V gene, CDR1 is GTSNPN and CDR2 is SVGIG (reference sequence). V was trimmed by 0 bases and J by 3 bases, leaving 15 bases between them. The CDR3 nucleotides read TGTGCCTGGAGTGTACTAGCAGGGGAGAACAATCAGCCCCAGCATTTT. This codes for CAWSVLAGENNQPQHF.